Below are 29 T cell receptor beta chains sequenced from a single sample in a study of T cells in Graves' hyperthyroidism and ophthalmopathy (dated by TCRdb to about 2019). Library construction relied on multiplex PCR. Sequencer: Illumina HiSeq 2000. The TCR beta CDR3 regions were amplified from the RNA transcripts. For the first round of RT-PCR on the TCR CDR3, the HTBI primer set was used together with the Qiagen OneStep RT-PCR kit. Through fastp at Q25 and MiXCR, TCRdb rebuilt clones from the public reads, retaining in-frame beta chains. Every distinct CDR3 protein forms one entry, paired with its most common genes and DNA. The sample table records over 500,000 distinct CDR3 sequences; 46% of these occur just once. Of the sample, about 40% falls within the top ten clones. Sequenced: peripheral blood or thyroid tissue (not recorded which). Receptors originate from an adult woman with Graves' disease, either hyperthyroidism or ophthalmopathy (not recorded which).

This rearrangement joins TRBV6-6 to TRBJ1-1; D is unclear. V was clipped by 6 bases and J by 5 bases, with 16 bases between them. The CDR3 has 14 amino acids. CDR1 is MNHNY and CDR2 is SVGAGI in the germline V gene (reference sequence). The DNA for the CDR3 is TGTGCCAGCAGGCCCGACACGCCGAAGACTGAAGCTTTCTTT. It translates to CASRPDTPKTEAFF.

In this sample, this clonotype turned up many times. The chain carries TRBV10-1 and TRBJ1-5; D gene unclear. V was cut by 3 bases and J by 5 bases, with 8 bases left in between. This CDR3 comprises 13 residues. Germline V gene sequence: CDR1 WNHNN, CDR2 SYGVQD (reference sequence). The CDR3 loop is CASSDGRDQPQHF. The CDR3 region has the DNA TGCGCCAGCAGTGATGGGAGGGATCAGCCCCAGCATTTT.

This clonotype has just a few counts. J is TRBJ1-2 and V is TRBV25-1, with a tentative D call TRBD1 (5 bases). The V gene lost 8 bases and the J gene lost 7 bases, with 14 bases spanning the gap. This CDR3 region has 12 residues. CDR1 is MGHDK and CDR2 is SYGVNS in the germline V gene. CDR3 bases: TGTGCCAGCCGTTCTGACAGCGCTGGCTACACCTTC. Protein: CASRSDSAGYTF.

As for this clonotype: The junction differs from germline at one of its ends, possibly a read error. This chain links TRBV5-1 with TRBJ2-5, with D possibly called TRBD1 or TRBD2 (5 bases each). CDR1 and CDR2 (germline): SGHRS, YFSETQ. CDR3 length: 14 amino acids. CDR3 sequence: CASSSRQGGGTQYF. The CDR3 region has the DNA TGTGCCAGCAGCTCAAGGCAGGGCGGAGGGACCCAGTACTTC.

This chain's CDR3 is CASSRGSGVNQPQHF. The CDR3 nucleotides are TGTGCCAGCAGCCGAGGGTCAGGGGTCAATCAGCCCCAGCATTTT. The rearrangement links TRBV9 to TRBJ1-5; D perhaps matches TRBD1 (6 bases). Germline assignment: CDR1 SGDLS and CDR2 YYNGEE. Trimming removed 4 bases at V and 3 bases at J, with 14 bases between. The CDR3 length is 15 residues.

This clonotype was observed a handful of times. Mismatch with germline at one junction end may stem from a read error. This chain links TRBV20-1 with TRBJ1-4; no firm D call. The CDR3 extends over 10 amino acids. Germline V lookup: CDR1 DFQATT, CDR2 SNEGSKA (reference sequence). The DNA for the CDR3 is TGCAGTGCGAGTCGGCCGGTGTTGACGTTT. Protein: CSASRPVLTF.

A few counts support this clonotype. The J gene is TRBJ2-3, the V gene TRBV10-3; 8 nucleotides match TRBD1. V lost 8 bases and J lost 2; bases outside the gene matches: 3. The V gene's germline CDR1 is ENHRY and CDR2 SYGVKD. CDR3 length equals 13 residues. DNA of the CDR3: TGTGCCATCGGGGACAGGTACACAGATACGCAGTATTTT. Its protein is CAIGDRYTDTQYF.

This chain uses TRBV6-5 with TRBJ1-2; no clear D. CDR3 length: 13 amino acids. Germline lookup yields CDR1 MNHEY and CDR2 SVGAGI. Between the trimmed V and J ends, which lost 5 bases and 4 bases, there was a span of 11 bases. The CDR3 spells CASSRVGVYGYTF. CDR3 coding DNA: TGTGCCAGCAGTCGCGTGGGCGTCTATGGCTACACCTTC.

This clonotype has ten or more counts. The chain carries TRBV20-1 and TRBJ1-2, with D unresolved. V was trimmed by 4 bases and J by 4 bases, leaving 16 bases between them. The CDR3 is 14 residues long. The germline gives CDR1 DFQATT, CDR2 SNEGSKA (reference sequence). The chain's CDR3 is CSAMVRSNPYGYTF. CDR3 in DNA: TGCAGTGCTATGGTGCGATCCAATCCCTATGGCTACACCTTC.

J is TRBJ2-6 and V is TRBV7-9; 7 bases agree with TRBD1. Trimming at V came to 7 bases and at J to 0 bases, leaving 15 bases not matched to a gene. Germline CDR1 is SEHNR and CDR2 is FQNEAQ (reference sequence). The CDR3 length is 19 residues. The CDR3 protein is CASIARGTSLFSGANVLTF. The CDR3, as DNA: TGTGCCAGCATAGCCAGGGGGACATCCCTCTTCTCTGGGGCCAACGTCCTGACTTTC.

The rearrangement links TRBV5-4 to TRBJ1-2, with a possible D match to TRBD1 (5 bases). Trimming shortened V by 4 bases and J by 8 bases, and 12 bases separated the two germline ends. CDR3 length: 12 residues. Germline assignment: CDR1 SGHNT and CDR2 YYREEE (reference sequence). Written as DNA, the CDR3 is TGTGCCAGCAGCCCAGTGCGGGGGGGCTACACCTTC. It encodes CASSPVRGGYTF.

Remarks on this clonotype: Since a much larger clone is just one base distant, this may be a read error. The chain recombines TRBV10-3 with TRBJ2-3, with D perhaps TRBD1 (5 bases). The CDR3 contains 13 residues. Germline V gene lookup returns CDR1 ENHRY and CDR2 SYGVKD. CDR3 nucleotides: TGTGCCATCACCAGGGATCCGGCAGATACGCAGGATTTT. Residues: CAITRDPADTQDF.

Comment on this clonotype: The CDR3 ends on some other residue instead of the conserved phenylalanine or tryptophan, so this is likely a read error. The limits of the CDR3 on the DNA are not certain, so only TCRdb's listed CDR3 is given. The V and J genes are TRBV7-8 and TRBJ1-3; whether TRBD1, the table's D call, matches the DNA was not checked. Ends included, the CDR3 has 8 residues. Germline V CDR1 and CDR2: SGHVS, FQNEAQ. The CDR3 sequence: CATRMGAE.

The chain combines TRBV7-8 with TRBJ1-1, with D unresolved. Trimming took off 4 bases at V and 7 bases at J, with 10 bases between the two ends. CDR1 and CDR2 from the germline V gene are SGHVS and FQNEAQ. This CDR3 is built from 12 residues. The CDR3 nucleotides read TGTGCCAGCAGCTCGGCGACATTTGAAGCTTTCTTT. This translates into CASSSATFEAFF.

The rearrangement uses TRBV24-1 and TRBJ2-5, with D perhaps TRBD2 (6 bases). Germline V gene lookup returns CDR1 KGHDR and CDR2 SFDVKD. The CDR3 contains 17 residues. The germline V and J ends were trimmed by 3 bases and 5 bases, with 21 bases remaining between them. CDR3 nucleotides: TGTGCCACCAGTGATAAAGCGGGCCTACTAGGATCGGAGACCCAGTACTTC. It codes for CATSDKAGLLGSETQYF.

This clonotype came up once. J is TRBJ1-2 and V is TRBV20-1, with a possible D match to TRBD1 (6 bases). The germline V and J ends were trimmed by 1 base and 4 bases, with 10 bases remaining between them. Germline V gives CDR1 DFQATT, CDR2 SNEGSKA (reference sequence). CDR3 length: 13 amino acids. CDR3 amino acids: CSARAQGGYGYTF. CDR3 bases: TGCAGTGCTAGAGCACAGGGAGGCTATGGCTACACCTTC.

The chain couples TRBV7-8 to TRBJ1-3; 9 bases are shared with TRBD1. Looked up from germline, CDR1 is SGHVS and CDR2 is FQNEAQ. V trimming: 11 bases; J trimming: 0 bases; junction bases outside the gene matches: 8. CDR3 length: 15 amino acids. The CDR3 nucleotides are TGTGCCGCTACAGGGGGCGCAGACTCTGGAAACACCATATATTTT. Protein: CAATGGADSGNTIYF.

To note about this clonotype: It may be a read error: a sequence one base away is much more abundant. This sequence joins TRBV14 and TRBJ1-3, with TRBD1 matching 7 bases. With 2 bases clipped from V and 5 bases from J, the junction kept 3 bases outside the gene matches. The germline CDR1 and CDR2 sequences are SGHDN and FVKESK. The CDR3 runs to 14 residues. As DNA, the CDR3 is TGTGCCAGCAGCCAAAACAGGGGTCGAAACACCATATATTTT. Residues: CASSQNRGRNTIYF.

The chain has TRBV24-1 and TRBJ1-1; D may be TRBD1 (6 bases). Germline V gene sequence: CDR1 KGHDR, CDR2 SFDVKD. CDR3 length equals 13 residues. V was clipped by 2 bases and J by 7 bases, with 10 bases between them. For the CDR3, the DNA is TGTGCCACCAGTGATTGGGACAACGTTGAAGCTTTCTTT. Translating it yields CATSDWDNVEAFF.

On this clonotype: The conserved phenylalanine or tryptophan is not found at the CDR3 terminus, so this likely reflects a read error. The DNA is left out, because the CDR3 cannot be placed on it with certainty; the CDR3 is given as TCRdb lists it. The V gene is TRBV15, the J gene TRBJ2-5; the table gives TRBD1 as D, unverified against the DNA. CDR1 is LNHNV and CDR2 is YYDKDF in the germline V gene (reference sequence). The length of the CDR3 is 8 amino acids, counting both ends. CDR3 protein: CATEKGGI.

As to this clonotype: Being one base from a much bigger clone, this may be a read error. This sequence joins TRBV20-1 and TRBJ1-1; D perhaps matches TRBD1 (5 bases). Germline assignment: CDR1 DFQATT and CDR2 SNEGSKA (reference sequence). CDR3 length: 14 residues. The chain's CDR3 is CSAPRGTVNTEASF. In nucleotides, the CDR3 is TGCAGTGCTCCTAGGGGTACAGTCAACACTGAAGCTTCCTTT.

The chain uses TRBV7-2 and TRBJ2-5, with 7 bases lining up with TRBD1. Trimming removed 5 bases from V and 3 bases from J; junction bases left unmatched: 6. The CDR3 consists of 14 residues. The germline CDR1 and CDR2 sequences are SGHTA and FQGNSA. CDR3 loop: CASSHWTGEETQYF. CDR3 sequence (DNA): TGTGCCAGCAGCCACTGGACAGGCGAAGAGACCCAGTACTTC.

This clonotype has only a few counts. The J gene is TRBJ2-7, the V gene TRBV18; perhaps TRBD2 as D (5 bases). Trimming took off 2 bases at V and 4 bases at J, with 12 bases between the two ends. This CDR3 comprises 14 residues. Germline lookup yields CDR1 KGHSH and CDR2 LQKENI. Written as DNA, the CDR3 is TGTGCCAGCTCACCAGGCCCCGAGGGATACGAGCAGTACTTC. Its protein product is CASSPGPEGYEQYF.

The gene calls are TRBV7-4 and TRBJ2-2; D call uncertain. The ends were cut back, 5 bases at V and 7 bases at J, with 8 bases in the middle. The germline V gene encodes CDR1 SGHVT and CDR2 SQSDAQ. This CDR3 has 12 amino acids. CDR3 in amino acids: CASSNPDGELFF. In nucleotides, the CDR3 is TGTGCCAGCAGCAATCCCGACGGGGAGCTGTTTTTT.

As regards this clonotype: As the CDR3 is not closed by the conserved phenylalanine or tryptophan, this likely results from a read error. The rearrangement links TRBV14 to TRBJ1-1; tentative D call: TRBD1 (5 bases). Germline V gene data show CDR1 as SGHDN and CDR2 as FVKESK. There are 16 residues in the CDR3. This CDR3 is CANSQDPWGLNTEAFS. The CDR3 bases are TGTGCCAACAGCCAAGATCCGTGGGGCTTGAACACTGAAGCTTTCTCT.

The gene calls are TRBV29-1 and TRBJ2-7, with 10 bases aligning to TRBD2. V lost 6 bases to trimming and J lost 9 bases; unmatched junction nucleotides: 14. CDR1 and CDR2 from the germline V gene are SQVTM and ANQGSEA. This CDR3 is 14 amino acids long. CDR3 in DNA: TGCAGCGTAGGAGTACTAGCGGGGCCTAGGGTGCAGTACTTC. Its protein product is CSVGVLAGPRVQYF.

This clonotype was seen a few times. Here the CDR3 DNA reads TGTGCCACTTCGGGGGGGGAACAGCCCCAGCATTTT. It encodes CATSGGEQPQHF. This rearrangement joins TRBV25-1 to TRBJ1-5; weak D call: TRBD1 (5 bases). Germline loops: CDR1 MGHDK, CDR2 SYGVNS. Trimming shortened V by 10 bases and J by 7 bases, and 14 bases separated the two germline ends. The CDR3 extends over 12 amino acids.

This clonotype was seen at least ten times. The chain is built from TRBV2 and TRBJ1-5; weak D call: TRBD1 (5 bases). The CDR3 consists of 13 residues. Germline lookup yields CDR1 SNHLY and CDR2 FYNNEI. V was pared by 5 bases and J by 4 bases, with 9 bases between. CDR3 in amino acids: CASSRDGNQPQHF. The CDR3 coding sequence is TGTGCCAGCAGTAGGGACGGGAATCAGCCCCAGCATTTT.

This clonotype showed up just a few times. As DNA, the CDR3 is TGCAGCGTGAGGTTACAGCTGAACACTGAAGCTTTCTTT. Its translation is CSVRLQLNTEAFF. V and J are TRBV29-1 and TRBJ1-1; unclear D gene. The CDR3 is 13 residues long. Germline lookup yields CDR1 SQVTM and CDR2 ANQGSEA. Trimming left V 6 bases short and J 0 bases short, with 11 bases between. The full variable domain, completed using reference TRBV29-1 and TRBJ1-1, is SAVISQKPSRDICQRGTSLTIQCQVDSQVTMMFWYRQQPGQSLTLIATANQGSEATYESGFVIDKFPISRPNLTFSTLTVSNMSPEDSSIYLCSVRLQLNTEAFFGQGTRLTVV.